The clone carrying this T cell receptor beta chain came up a few times. The antigen is undetermined. The data derive from a study of cytomegalovirus exposure and HLA in healthy donors. Findings and caveats of the study: Within the data, a cluster of highly shared sequence variants was likely a sequencing artifact. The availability of immune exposure information extended only to CMV serostatus. Per a later analysis, roughly 17,000 TCR beta sequences showed association with HLA alleles at 0.05 false discovery rate.

In germline, CDR1 is SGHRS, CDR2 YFSETQ. This CDR3 region has 17 residues. Trimming shortened V by 4 bases and J by 0 bases, and 19 bases separated the two germline ends. Primers included in the PCR were 60 Vbeta and 13 Jbeta primers. Sequencing was performed with immunoSEQ multiplex PCR; in TCRdb, only in-frame clones are kept and a portion is missing. The sample consists of hundreds of thousands of clones, approximately 83% of them appearing once. The TCR was taken from a boy between 2 and 15 years old in good health and CMV-seronegative. Source material: PBMCs. The chain is built from TRBV5-1 and TRBJ1-1, with D perhaps matching TRBD1 (6 bases). The CDR3 protein is CASSRSGAQSLNTEAFF. The CDR3 DNA reads as TGCGCCAGCAGCAGATCAGGGGCCCAATCTCTGAACACTGAAGCTTTCTTT.